These 4 T cell receptor beta chains were all obtained from the same sample, sequenced in a study of cytomegalovirus exposure and HLA in healthy donors. The data were produced by immunoSEQ multiplex PCR, yet TCRdb's version contains in-frame clones alone and is incomplete. The sample has 100,000 to 150,000 clones, 94% seen once. Source material: PBMCs. Source of these receptors: a woman aged 18-29 years in good health and CMV-seronegative.

V is TRBV5-1 and J is TRBJ1-1; weak D call: TRBD1 (5 bases). The CDR3 loop spans 15 amino acids. V was clipped by 0 bases and J by 5 bases, with 14 bases between them. The germline gives CDR1 SGHRS, CDR2 YFSETQ. Here the CDR3 DNA reads TGCGCCAGCAGCTTGGAGTATTACGGGGGAACTGAAGCTTTCTTT. It is translated as CASSLEYYGGTEAFF.

The rearrangement joins TRBV7-8 to TRBJ2-1, with 7 bases identical to TRBD1. V lost 4 bases to trimming and J lost 7 bases; unmatched junction nucleotides: 10. The CDR3 is 15 residues long. Germline CDR1 reads SGHVS; CDR2 reads FQNEAQ. The CDR3 nucleotides are TGTGCCAGCAGCTCGCCGGGACAGATAGGAAATGAGCAGTTCTTC. It translates to CASSSPGQIGNEQFF.

This chain connects TRBV30 to TRBJ1-2; 7 positions agree with TRBD1. J lost 7 bases, V lost 6 bases, and 11 bases had no gene match. This CDR3 comprises 13 residues. Germline assignment: CDR1 GTSNPN and CDR2 SVGIG (reference sequence). The CDR3 coding sequence is TGTGCCTGCCCTAGACAGGGCAGGGGTGGCTACACCTTC. Residues: CACPRQGRGGYTF.

The chain joins TRBV25-1 to TRBJ1-3; D might be TRBD1 (5 bases). The ends were cut back, 4 bases at V and 0 bases at J, with 10 bases in the middle. The CDR3 spans 15 residues. Per the germline V gene, CDR1 is MGHDK and CDR2 is SYGVNS. CDR3 sequence: CASSGRTISGNTIYF. DNA of the CDR3: TGTGCCAGCAGTGGGCGGACAATCTCTGGAAACACCATATATTTT.